This T cell receptor beta chain was sequenced during a study of CD8 T cells in Susac syndrome. Notes on the study in general: As the study acknowledged, the number of individuals who were part of its TCR sequencing and HLA analysis was relatively small.

Negative isolation was used for CD8+ and CD4+ T cells, and FACS enrichment was applied to TEMRA cells. This CDR3 contains 14 residues. Germline V gives CDR1 MNHEY, CDR2 SMNVEV (reference sequence). V gave up 5 bases and J gave up 8 bases; unmatched junction bases: 4. The authors reverse transcribed roughly 0.5 to 1 ug RNA with random hexamers. Across 54 Vbeta and 13 Jbeta, immunoSEQ multiplex PCR amplified TCR beta CDR3. Each CDR3 protein gets one entry after TCRdb re-called the immunoSEQ multiplex PCR reads with MiXCR. The data contain about 47,000 distinct CDR3 sequences, about 91% of them singletons. In regard to this clonotype: Antigen: not known.

J is TRBJ2-1 and V is TRBV27; 12 bases line up with TRBD1. The origin of this receptor is a human donor in good health. The sequenced sample was CD8+ T cells from PBMCs. Here the CDR3 reads CASSGTGGIDEQFF. DNA for the CDR3: TGTGCCAGCAGTGGGACAGGGGGCATCGATGAGCAGTTCTTC.